The rows below give T cell receptor beta chains drawn from one sample of a study of breast tumors, draining lymph nodes, adjacent tissues. TCRdb re-analysed the multiplex PCR reads in MiXCR, keeping a single row per CDR3 protein. This sample carries fewer than 90,000 distinct CDR3 sequences, approximately 28% of them seen once, and the ten largest clones take about 8%. Material for sequencing was axillary lymph node tissue. These receptor sequences come from a female donor with breast cancer. Some clones in this sample may be carry-over from other donors' samples. Both conserved end residues are part of each CDR3. The D gene is left open where the match is weak. Part of the rows lack a size; the others show once, few, many or a class for expanded clones.

clone_size: many
d_call: .
cdr3_length: 14
v_call: TRBV9
j_call: TRBJ2-5
cdr3_nt: TGTGCCAGCAGCGTATCTGGGGGCCAAGAGACCCAGTACTTC
cdr3_aa: CASSVSGGQETQYF

clone_size: many
d_call: TRBD2
cdr3_length: 15
v_call: TRBV5-6
j_call: TRBJ2-7
cdr3_nt: TGTGCCAGCAGCGCGTCTAGCGGGAGTACCTACGAGCAGTACTTC
cdr3_aa: CASSASSGSTYEQYF

clone_size: many
d_call: .
cdr3_length: 13
v_call: TRBV20-1
j_call: TRBJ1-6
cdr3_nt: TGCAGTGCTAGAGGACGGGAAAATTCACCCCTCCACTTT
cdr3_aa: CSARGRENSPLHF

clone_size: many
d_call: TRBD1
cdr3_length: 15
v_call: TRBV20-1
j_call: TRBJ1-4
cdr3_nt: TGCAGTGCTAGACCTTGGGGACAGGTGAATGAAAAACTGTTTTTT
cdr3_aa: CSARPWGQVNEKLFF

clone_size: many
d_call: TRBD1
cdr3_length: 15
v_call: TRBV6-2/TRBV6-3
j_call: TRBJ1-2
cdr3_nt: TGTGCCAGCAGTTACTCGATCCAGGGGGGCTATGGCTACACCTTC
cdr3_aa: CASSYSIQGGYGYTF

clone_size: many
d_call: TRBD2
cdr3_length: 15
v_call: TRBV11-3
j_call: TRBJ2-1
cdr3_nt: TGTGCCAGCAGCCCAAGGACTAGCGGGAGCAATGAGCAGTTCTTC
cdr3_aa: CASSPRTSGSNEQFF

clone_size: many
d_call: .
cdr3_length: 12
v_call: TRBV2
j_call: TRBJ1-4
cdr3_nt: TGTGCCAGCAGTGACTATCCGGGAAAACTGTTTTTT
cdr3_aa: CASSDYPGKLFF

clone_size: many
d_call: .
cdr3_length: 15
v_call: TRBV6-5
j_call: TRBJ1-2
cdr3_nt: TGTGCCAGCAGTCACTCGGGCAGGAGTGGTAATGGCTACACCTTC
cdr3_aa: CASSHSGRSGNGYTF

clone_size: many
d_call: TRBD2
cdr3_length: 19
v_call: TRBV19
j_call: TRBJ2-3
cdr3_nt: TGTGCCAGTAGCTCTCCGGGACTAGCGGGAGGCCCCTACACAGATACGCAGTATTTT
cdr3_aa: CASSSPGLAGGPYTDTQYF

clone_size: .
d_call: TRBD2
cdr3_length: 18
v_call: TRBV7-3
j_call: TRBJ2-3
cdr3_nt: TGTGCCAGCAGCCTCTATGGGACTAGCGGGAGGGCCGCAGATACGCAGTATTTT
cdr3_aa: CASSLYGTSGRAADTQYF

clone_size: many
d_call: .
cdr3_length: 16
v_call: TRBV6-2/TRBV6-3
j_call: TRBJ1-5
cdr3_nt: TGTGCCAGCAGTTACGCATCTCAGCTTAGCAATCAGCCCCAGCATTTT
cdr3_aa: CASSYASQLSNQPQHF

clone_size: .
d_call: TRBD2
cdr3_length: 16
v_call: TRBV5-1
j_call: TRBJ2-1
cdr3_nt: TGCGCCAGCAGCCCATCAGGACTAGCGGGCTACAATGAGCCGTTCTTC
cdr3_aa: CASSPSGLAGYNEPFF

clone_size: many
d_call: .
cdr3_length: 14
v_call: TRBV4-3
j_call: TRBJ2-3
cdr3_nt: TGCGCCAGCAGCCAAGATTCAGGCCTAGATACGCAGTATTTT
cdr3_aa: CASSQDSGLDTQYF

clone_size: many
d_call: TRBD2
cdr3_length: 15
v_call: TRBV11-3
j_call: TRBJ2-3
cdr3_nt: TGTGCCAGCAGCTTAGGAGTAGCGGGAGATGATACGCAGTATTTT
cdr3_aa: CASSLGVAGDDTQYF

clone_size: many
d_call: TRBD1
cdr3_length: 17
v_call: TRBV28
j_call: TRBJ1-2
cdr3_nt: TGTGCCAGCAGTTTATCTTCGACAGGGAGATTCAACTATGGCTACACCTTC
cdr3_aa: CASSLSSTGRFNYGYTF

clone_size: many
d_call: .
cdr3_length: 13
v_call: TRBV12-3/TRBV12-4
j_call: TRBJ2-1
cdr3_nt: TGTGCCAGCACCTTAATGTTAGGCGATGAGCAGTTCTTC
cdr3_aa: CASTLMLGDEQFF

clone_size: many
d_call: .
cdr3_length: 18
v_call: TRBV3-2
j_call: TRBJ2-7
cdr3_nt: TGTGCCAGCAGCCAAGGGCCAGTAGGACAGGAGCCCCGATACGAGCAGTACTTC
cdr3_aa: CASSQGPVGQEPRYEQYF

clone_size: many
d_call: .
cdr3_length: 12
v_call: TRBV7-3
j_call: TRBJ1-6
cdr3_nt: TGTGCCAGCAGCTTAGGTCAGCCACCCCTCCACTTT
cdr3_aa: CASSLGQPPLHF

clone_size: many
d_call: TRBD1
cdr3_length: 15
v_call: TRBV3-1
j_call: TRBJ1-3
cdr3_nt: TGTGCCAGCAGCCCGCAGACAGGGGCTGGAAACACCATATATTTT
cdr3_aa: CASSPQTGAGNTIYF

clone_size: many
d_call: .
cdr3_length: 15
v_call: TRBV7-2
j_call: TRBJ1-4
cdr3_nt: TGTGCCAGCAGCTTAGGTGCATGGACTAATGAAAAACTGTTTTTT
cdr3_aa: CASSLGAWTNEKLFF

clone_size: .
d_call: .
cdr3_length: 13
v_call: TRBV5-1
j_call: TRBJ2-5
cdr3_nt: TGCGCCTGCGAACAGGGCTTAGGAGAGGCCCAGTACTTC
cdr3_aa: CACEQGLGEAQYF

clone_size: many
d_call: TRBD2
cdr3_length: 16
v_call: TRBV18
j_call: TRBJ2-1
cdr3_nt: TGTGCCAGCTCCCCATGGACTAGCGGGAGTTATAATGAGCAGTTCTTC
cdr3_aa: CASSPWTSGSYNEQFF

clone_size: few
d_call: TRBD1
cdr3_length: 13
v_call: TRBV30
j_call: TRBJ1-1
cdr3_nt: TGTGCCTGGGATGGACAGGGAGGCACTGAAGCTTTCTTT
cdr3_aa: CAWDGQGGTEAFF

clone_size: many
d_call: .
cdr3_length: 13
v_call: TRBV11-2
j_call: TRBJ2-1
cdr3_nt: TGTGCCAGCAGCATTCGGCCCGGCAATGAGCAGTTCTTC
cdr3_aa: CASSIRPGNEQFF

clone_size: .
d_call: TRBD2
cdr3_length: 15
v_call: TRBV7-2
j_call: TRBJ2-1
cdr3_nt: TGTGCCAGCAGCTATAGCGGGAGGGTCCCCAATGAGCAGCTCTTC
cdr3_aa: CASSYSGRVPNEQLF

clone_size: .
d_call: .
cdr3_length: 13
v_call: TRBV5-1
j_call: TRBJ1-4
cdr3_nt: TGCGCCAGCAGCTTGGACAGGTCTGAAAAACTGTTTTTT
cdr3_aa: CASSLDRSEKLFF

clone_size: .
d_call: .
cdr3_length: 17
v_call: TRBV24-1
j_call: TRBJ2-3
cdr3_nt: TGTGCCACCAGTGCTCACAAGTTAGGAGGCCTCACAGATACGCAGTATTTT
cdr3_aa: CATSAHKLGGLTDTQYF

clone_size: many
d_call: TRBD2
cdr3_length: 15
v_call: TRBV7-2
j_call: TRBJ2-7
cdr3_nt: TGTGCCAGCAGCCAAACTAGCGGGAGAGGGTACGAGCAGTACTTC
cdr3_aa: CASSQTSGRGYEQYF

clone_size: many
d_call: .
cdr3_length: 15
v_call: TRBV6-1
j_call: TRBJ2-1
cdr3_nt: TGTGCCAGCAGTGAAGGTCTAGCTGTACTAAATGAGCAGTTCTTC
cdr3_aa: CASSEGLAVLNEQFF

clone_size: many
d_call: .
cdr3_length: 16
v_call: TRBV7-8
j_call: TRBJ2-7
cdr3_nt: TGTGCCAGCCGGAGAGGGCTGGGGGACTTCCCCTACGAGCAGTACTTC
cdr3_aa: CASRRGLGDFPYEQYF

clone_size: many
d_call: .
cdr3_length: 15
v_call: TRBV7-2
j_call: TRBJ1-5
cdr3_nt: TGTGCCAGCAGCTTAACAGGGCGGGGGAGACAGCCCCAGCATTTT
cdr3_aa: CASSLTGRGRQPQHF

clone_size: many
d_call: TRBD1
cdr3_length: 18
v_call: TRBV6-7
j_call: TRBJ2-3
cdr3_nt: TGTGCCAGCACTAAGGGGGCAGGGTCGGTACATCCTACAGATACGCAGTATTTT
cdr3_aa: CASTKGAGSVHPTDTQYF

clone_size: many
d_call: TRBD2
cdr3_length: 14
v_call: TRBV5-4
j_call: TRBJ2-7
cdr3_nt: TGTGCCAGCAGCTTACGGACTAGCTCGGGTAAGCAGTACTTC
cdr3_aa: CASSLRTSSGKQYF

clone_size: medium-sized
d_call: TRBD1
cdr3_length: 17
v_call: TRBV6-5
j_call: TRBJ2-6
cdr3_nt: TGTGCCAGCAACGAGGGGACAGCCACCTCTGGGGCCAACGTCCTGACTTTC
cdr3_aa: CASNEGTATSGANVLTF

clone_size: many
d_call: .
cdr3_length: 15
v_call: TRBV9
j_call: TRBJ1-2
cdr3_nt: TGTGCCAGCAGCGTAGGGCAGGGTAAAGGGGAAGGCTACACCTTC
cdr3_aa: CASSVGQGKGEGYTF

clone_size: .
d_call: .
cdr3_length: 16
v_call: TRBV9
j_call: TRBJ1-3
cdr3_nt: TGTGCCAGCAGCGTACCCCGCCGGGACTTTGGAAGCACCATATATTTT
cdr3_aa: CASSVPRRDFGSTIYF

clone_size: .
d_call: TRBD2
cdr3_length: 16
v_call: TRBV2
j_call: TRBJ2-3
cdr3_nt: TGTGCCAGCACTACTAGCGGGAGTGGAGCCACAGATACGCAGTATTTT
cdr3_aa: CASTTSGSGATDTQYF

clone_size: many
d_call: .
cdr3_length: 17
v_call: TRBV19
j_call: TRBJ1-3
cdr3_nt: TGTGCCAGTAGTATCGTGGGAGTTTTGCACTCTGGAAACACCATATATTTT
cdr3_aa: CASSIVGVLHSGNTIYF

clone_size: many
d_call: .
cdr3_length: 18
v_call: TRBV6-2/TRBV6-3
j_call: TRBJ1-5
cdr3_nt: TGTGCCAGCAGCTACCACCACATTACAGCAGGGCTTAATCAGCCCCAGCATTTT
cdr3_aa: CASSYHHITAGLNQPQHF

clone_size: many
d_call: TRBD1
cdr3_length: 14
v_call: TRBV18
j_call: TRBJ2-7
cdr3_nt: TGTGCCAGCTCACAGGCCAGGGGGCCCTACGAGCAGTACTTC
cdr3_aa: CASSQARGPYEQYF

clone_size: few
d_call: .
cdr3_length: 15
v_call: TRBV5-5
j_call: TRBJ1-6
cdr3_nt: TGTGCCAGCAGCTTGGTGGGGGCTCGAGGTTCGCCCCTCCACTTT
cdr3_aa: CASSLVGARGSPLHF

clone_size: many
d_call: TRBD2
cdr3_length: 14
v_call: TRBV20-1
j_call: TRBJ2-2
cdr3_nt: TGCAGTGCTAGTCCTAGCGGGAACACCGGGGAGCTGTTTTTT
cdr3_aa: CSASPSGNTGELFF

clone_size: many
d_call: .
cdr3_length: 15
v_call: TRBV7-9
j_call: TRBJ1-1
cdr3_nt: TGTGCCAGCAGCGTGCCCGTGGGGTTGTACACTGAAGCTTTCTTT
cdr3_aa: CASSVPVGLYTEAFF

clone_size: .
d_call: TRBD2
cdr3_length: 15
v_call: TRBV5-5
j_call: TRBJ2-2
cdr3_nt: TGTGCCAGCAGCCCGGGACTAGCGGGAGCCGGGGAGCTGTTTTTT
cdr3_aa: CASSPGLAGAGELFF

clone_size: many
d_call: .
cdr3_length: 11
v_call: TRBV29-1
j_call: TRBJ2-5
cdr3_nt: TGCAGCGTCGAGGGGGAAGAGACCCAGTACTTC
cdr3_aa: CSVEGEETQYF

clone_size: .
d_call: .
cdr3_length: 23
v_call: TRBV20-1
j_call: TRBJ1-3
cdr3_nt: .
cdr3_aa: CSATTSRSSLSYEQYFGPGTIYF

clone_size: few
d_call: TRBD1
cdr3_length: 15
v_call: TRBV5-1
j_call: TRBJ1-4
cdr3_nt: TGCGCCAGCAGCACCTCGACAGGGTACTTCGAAAAACTGTTTTTT
cdr3_aa: CASSTSTGYFEKLFF

clone_size: .
d_call: .
cdr3_length: 14
v_call: TRBV6-1
j_call: TRBJ1-1
cdr3_nt: TGTGCCAGCAGCCCTATGACCGGCATCACTGAAGCTTTCTTT
cdr3_aa: CASSPMTGITEAFF

clone_size: many
d_call: TRBD1
cdr3_length: 15
v_call: TRBV6-6
j_call: TRBJ1-3
cdr3_nt: TGTGCCAGCAGTCTACAGGGGGGAACTGGAAACACCATATATTTT
cdr3_aa: CASSLQGGTGNTIYF